These 30 T cell receptor beta chains came from one sample sequenced in a study of metastatic and nonmetastatic thyroid tumors. All patients were untreated before thyroid surgery. TCRdb re-called clones from the PCR reads using MiXCR. The sample gives 50,000 or so clones, approximately 24% of which show up once; roughly 3.8% is in the top ten. Input material: blood. These receptors came from a male donor with papillary thyroid cancer or a benign thyroid nodule (not recorded which). Some clones in this sample may be carry-over from other donors' samples.

In this sample, this clone turned up a few times. V usage is TRBV6-5 and J usage is TRBJ2-7; D may match TRBD1 or TRBD2 (5 bases each). Trimming took 0 bases from V and 9 from J, leaving 18 bases between them. The germline V gene has CDR1 MNHEY and CDR2 SVGAGI. The CDR3 totals 15 residues. The CDR3: CASSYSMRGGIGQYF. In nucleotides, the CDR3 is TGTGCCAGCAGTTACTCGATGCGTGGGGGAATAGGGCAGTACTTC.

In its sample, this clone was seen a few times. The missing conserved phenylalanine or tryptophan at the end of this CDR3 makes a read error likely. V and J are TRBV19 and TRBJ2-1; D unclear. This CDR3 has 12 residues. Germline assignment: CDR1 LNHDA and CDR2 SQIVND (reference sequence). The V and J ends lost 2 bases and 5 bases respectively, with 4 bases between them. CDR3 sequence: CASSIQNNEQFI. The CDR3, as DNA: TGTGCCAGTAGTATACAAAACAATGAGCAGTTCATC.

In its sample, this clone was seen many times. This chain uses TRBV20-1 with TRBJ1-2, with 11 bases lining up with TRBD1. After removal of 6 bases from V and 8 bases from J, the junction contained 11 bases not matched to a gene. This CDR3 is 14 amino acids long. The germline gives CDR1 DFQATT, CDR2 SNEGSKA (reference sequence). The CDR3 coding sequence is TGCAGTGCATCGAGGACAGGGGGCGCGGAGGGCTACACCTTC. This gives the protein CSASRTGGAEGYTF.

This clone has only one observation. The chain uses TRBV30 and TRBJ1-5; no reliable D call. Looked up from germline, CDR1 is GTSNPN and CDR2 is SVGIG (reference sequence). The CDR3 extends over 11 amino acids. V was trimmed by 5 bases and J by 14 bases, leaving 16 bases between them. CDR3 residues: CAWSEGGEKHF. The CDR3 DNA follows: TGTGCCTGGTCCGAGGGTGGCGAAAAGCATTTT. The whole variable domain, filled in from reference TRBV30 and TRBJ1-5, reads SQTIHQWPATLVQPVGSPLSLECTVEGTSNPNLYWYRQAAGRGLQLLFYSVGIGQISSEVPQNLSASRPQDRQFILSSKKLLLSDSGFYLCAWSEGGEKHFGDGTRLSIL.

This clone has a single count. Since the CDR3 does not end with the conserved phenylalanine or tryptophan, this likely comes from a read error. This CDR3 is CSARAPGLAGYNEQFS. The CDR3 nucleotides read TGCAGTGCTAGAGCCCCCGGACTAGCGGGTTACAATGAGCAGTTCTCC. The V call is TRBV20-1, the J call TRBJ2-1, with TRBD2 matching over 11 bases. The CDR3 contains 16 residues. Germline values: CDR1 DFQATT, CDR2 SNEGSKA (reference sequence). Trimming cost V 1 base and J 4 bases; bases outside gene matches: 6.

Within the sample, this clone is medium-sized (0.01 to 0.1%). The genes are TRBV6-4 and TRBJ2-1; 11 bases line up with TRBD2. Germline CDR1 is MRHNA and CDR2 is SNTAGT. The CDR3 contains 15 residues. J was trimmed by 4 bases and V by 3 bases; bases with no gene match: 2. The DNA of the CDR3 is TGTGCCAGCAGTGAAGCTAGCGGGAGGTACAATGAGCAGTTCTTC. It specifies CASSEASGRYNEQFF.

This clone appeared once. The genes are TRBV5-1 and TRBJ1-6; D not resolved. The V and J ends lost 3 bases and 0 bases respectively, with 13 bases between them. CDR1 is SGHRS, CDR2 YFSETQ, per germline. The CDR3 spans 17 residues. CDR3 nucleotide sequence: TGCGCCAGCAGCTCGTCCATCGGAAGCTCCTATAATTCACCCCTCCACTTT. Amino acids: CASSSSIGSSYNSPLHF.

The sample holds many counts of this clone. The CDR3 loop is CASSFSQPNGYTF. As DNA, the CDR3 is TGTGCCAGCAGCTTTAGTCAGCCGAATGGCTACACCTTC. The gene calls are TRBV5-4 and TRBJ1-2; D remains ambiguous. V shed 2 bases and J shed 6 bases, with 11 bases lying between them. This CDR3 region has 13 residues. Germline loops: CDR1 SGHNT, CDR2 YYREEE (reference sequence).

This clone was counted at least ten times. The rearrangement links TRBV27 to TRBJ2-7; D may match TRBD1 or TRBD2 (6 bases each). The length of the CDR3 is 13 residues. Trimming pared 8 bases from V and 0 bases from J, leaving 11 bases between. Germline V gene data show CDR1 as MNHEY and CDR2 as SMNVEV (reference sequence). The CDR3 sequence: CASPGEDSYEQYF. The CDR3 DNA follows: TGTGCCAGCCCAGGGGAGGACTCCTACGAGCAGTACTTC.

This clone was recorded at least ten times. The chain has TRBV18 and TRBJ1-1; D remains unclear. The CDR3 consists of 14 residues. Germline loops: CDR1 KGHSH, CDR2 LQKENI. Trimming removed 2 bases at V and 2 bases at J, with 9 bases between. Here the CDR3 DNA reads TGTGCCAGCTCACCAAACGCCCGTAACACTGAAGCTTTCTTT. The encoded protein is CASSPNARNTEAFF.

The table lists this clone with a few counts. V gene TRBV6-1 combines with J gene TRBJ2-7, with 7 bases fitting TRBD1. Losses at the gene ends were 6 bases for V and 2 bases for J; bases not matched to a gene: 7. This CDR3 region has 14 residues. CDR1 and CDR2 from the germline V gene are MNHNS and SASEGT. CDR3: CASSPRTGAYEQYF. The DNA for the CDR3 is TGTGCCAGCAGCCCACGGACAGGAGCCTACGAGCAGTACTTC.

This sequence joins TRBV12-3 or TRBV12-4 and TRBJ1-5; no clear D gene. CDR3 size: 13 residues. Trimming took off 3 bases at V and 1 base at J, with 4 bases between the two ends. The CDR3 nucleotides are TGTGCCAGCAGTTTGGAAAGCAATCAGCCCCAGCATTTT. Protein product: CASSLESNQPQHF.

This clone appeared many times. The J gene is TRBJ1-5, the V gene TRBV4-1; a possible D gene is TRBD1 (5 bases). The germline CDR1 and CDR2 sequences are MGHRA and YSYEKL. Trimming shortened V by 0 bases and J by 0 bases, and 12 bases separated the two germline ends. The CDR3 covers 17 residues. The CDR3 coding sequence is TGCGCCAGCAGCCAAGACTGGGACCCTAATAGCAATCAGCCCCAGCATTTT. This codes for CASSQDWDPNSNQPQHF.

At least ten counts were recorded for this clone. This chain connects TRBV5-4 to TRBJ2-7; TRBD1 might be the D (6 bases). The CDR3 has 15 residues. V was trimmed by 5 bases and J by 4 bases, leaving 19 bases between them. Germline V gene lookup returns CDR1 SGHNT and CDR2 YYREEE (reference sequence). The CDR3 protein is CASSPGDTSGYEQYF. The CDR3 DNA reads TGTGCCAGCAGTCCAGGGGACACCTCGGGGTACGAGCAGTACTTC.

In this sample, this clone turned up a few times. V usage is TRBV28 and J usage is TRBJ1-2, with D hard to call. V was clipped by 7 bases and J by 7 bases, with 13 bases between them. Germline V gene data show CDR1 as MDHEN and CDR2 as SYDVKM. This CDR3 is built from 12 residues. CDR3 coding DNA: TGTGCCAGCATAGGATTTTCTGGTGGCTACACCTTC. It encodes CASIGFSGGYTF.

Many counts were recorded for this clone. V is TRBV20-1 and J is TRBJ2-2; 9 positions agree with TRBD2. The V and J ends lost 0 bases and 0 bases, in that order; junction bases with no gene match: 11. The CDR3 is 19 amino acids. Germline V CDR1 and CDR2: DFQATT, SNEGSKA (reference sequence). The CDR3 nucleotides read TGCAGTGCTAGAGAGCCGAGCGGGAGGATGAGACCGAACACCGGGGAGCTGTTTTTT. Translating it yields CSAREPSGRMRPNTGELFF.

This clone was seen repeatedly, ten times or more. The CDR3 region is CASSPPARGGRDTQYF. The CDR3 region has the DNA TGTGCCAGCTCACCACCCGCTAGGGGGGGCCGCGATACGCAGTATTTT. The chain couples TRBV18 to TRBJ2-3, with D perhaps matching TRBD2 (7 bases). The CDR3 runs 16 residues. Germline values: CDR1 KGHSH, CDR2 LQKENI. V dropped 0 bases and J dropped 6 bases, with 16 bases sitting between them.

Many counts were recorded for this clone. A much larger clonotype is one base distant, so this may be a read error. The chain combines TRBV20-1 with TRBJ2-1; 8 nucleotides agree with TRBD1. The CDR3 extends over 14 amino acids. Germline-derived CDR1 and CDR2 are DFQATT and SNEGSKA (reference sequence). V was clipped by 2 bases and J by 5 bases; unmatched bases: 5. The CDR3 sequence is CSARKGQVHNEQFF. In nucleotides, the CDR3 is TGCAGTGCTAGAAAGGGACAGGTTCACAATGAGCAGTTCTTC.

This chain links TRBV12-3 or TRBV12-4 with TRBJ2-6; D remains ambiguous. The CDR3 consists of 16 residues. The ends were cut back, 6 bases at V and 0 bases at J, with 12 bases in the middle. CDR3 bases: TGTGCCAGCAGCCACGATCGACACTCTGGGGCCAACGTCCTGACTTTC. Its translation: CASSHDRHSGANVLTF.

Ten or more counts support this clone. This chain joins TRBV11-2 and TRBJ2-5; unclear D gene. V shed 3 bases and J shed 0 bases, with 5 bases lying between them. Germline CDR1 and CDR2: SGHAT and FQNNGV. This CDR3 is built from 13 residues. CDR3 residues: CASSLANQETQYF. CDR3 coding DNA: TGTGCCAGCAGCTTGGCTAACCAAGAGACCCAGTACTTC.

The CDR3 protein is CASAGTGGYEQYF. The CDR3 DNA sequence: TGTGCCTCCGCCGGGACAGGAGGATACGAGCAGTACTTC. The chain joins TRBV30 to TRBJ2-7, with 8 bases identical to TRBD1. CDR1 is GTSNPN and CDR2 is SVGIG in the germline V gene (reference sequence). The CDR3 extends over 13 amino acids. The V and J ends lost 7 bases and 4 bases, in that order; junction bases with no gene match: 9.

The chain couples TRBV5-1 to TRBJ1-6; perhaps TRBD1 as D (6 bases). The CDR3 is 16 amino acids. Germline-derived CDR1 and CDR2 are SGHRS and YFSETQ. The ends were cut back, 3 bases at V and 10 bases at J, with 20 bases in the middle. The CDR3 nucleotides read TGCGCCAGCAGCTACAAGCGGACAGCCGTTCGATCACCCCTCCACTTT. It encodes CASSYKRTAVRSPLHF.

The rearrangement joins TRBV30 to TRBJ1-6; possibly TRBD1 for D (6 bases). The V end lost 1 base, the J end lost 0 bases, and 10 bases lay between the germline ends. CDR1 is GTSNPN, CDR2 SVGIG, per germline (reference sequence). This CDR3 has 16 amino acids. This CDR3 is CAWSGQDSSYNSPLHF. CDR3 coding DNA: TGTGCCTGGAGTGGACAGGACAGCTCCTATAATTCACCCCTCCACTTT.

The CDR3 sequence: CASSLNTGGWRETQYF. Here the CDR3 DNA reads TGTGCCAGCAGCTTAAATACAGGCGGCTGGCGAGAGACCCAGTACTTC. The chain employs TRBV7-8 and TRBJ2-5, with a possible D match to TRBD1 (5 bases). Trimming removed 2 bases from V and 4 bases from J, with 17 bases in between. CDR3 size: 16 residues. Looked up from germline, CDR1 is SGHVS and CDR2 is FQNEAQ.

Many counts were recorded for this clone. The V gene is TRBV7-6, the J gene TRBJ2-3; TRBD1 is a possible D gene (6 bases). Germline CDR1 and CDR2: SGHVS and FNYEAQ. The CDR3 is 15 amino acids. Trimming cost V 8 bases and J 3 bases, with 18 bases left between them. CDR3 loop: CASGFGADRTDTQYF. The CDR3 DNA follows: TGTGCCAGCGGGTTTGGAGCCGACAGGACAGATACGCAGTATTTT.

This clone was seen a few times. The V call is TRBV5-1, the J call TRBJ2-1; TRBD2 agrees at 11 bases. Per the germline V gene, CDR1 is SGHRS and CDR2 is YFSETQ. This CDR3 contains 15 residues. Unmatched junction bases numbered 4, after V lost 1 base and J lost 7 bases. The CDR3 loop is CASSLTSGSLNEQFF. CDR3 DNA sequence: TGCGCCAGCAGCTTGACTAGCGGGAGTCTGAATGAGCAGTTCTTC.

Many counts were recorded for this clone. The chain links TRBV18 to TRBJ2-3, with D possibly TRBD1 on 5 matching bases. The CDR3 is 16 amino acids. Trimming left V 2 bases short and J 0 bases short, with 12 bases between. The germline V gene encodes CDR1 KGHSH and CDR2 LQKENI. In DNA, the CDR3 is TGTGCCAGCTCACCAACAGGCAGAGAAAGCACAGATACGCAGTATTTT. It translates to CASSPTGRESTDTQYF.

This clone was counted once. V and J are TRBV7-9 and TRBJ2-1; D ambiguous. The CDR3 totals 14 residues. Trimming took off 1 base at V and 4 bases at J, with 8 bases between the two ends. The germline V gene has CDR1 SEHNR and CDR2 FQNEAQ (reference sequence). CDR3 loop: CASSLDGRYNEQFF. CDR3 in DNA: TGTGCCAGCAGCTTAGATGGACGTTACAATGAGCAGTTCTTC.

This clone was counted only a few times. Given a much more abundant clone one base away, this may be a read error. V usage is TRBV10-1 and J usage is TRBJ1-1, with unresolved D. Looked up from germline, CDR1 is WNHNN and CDR2 is SYGVQD (reference sequence). The CDR3 runs 11 residues. CDR3 sequence reads: CASSEYTEASF. CDR3 nucleotide sequence: TGCGCCAGCAGTGAATACACTGAAGCTTCCTTT.

This clone showed up many times. One base away lies a much larger clone, so this may be a sequencing read error. The V call is TRBV18, the J call TRBJ2-1; 11 bases match TRBD2. J gave up 1 base and V 1 base, and 3 bases lay outside the gene matches. Germline V gene data show CDR1 as KGHSH and CDR2 as LQKENI. The CDR3 has 17 amino acids. The CDR3 region is CASSPQASGRSYNEQFF. CDR3 in DNA: TGTGCCAGCTCACCACAGGCTAGCGGGAGGTCCTACAATGAGCAGTTCTTC. Based on the CDR3 plus reference TRBV18 and TRBJ2-1, the full variable domain is NAGVMQNPRHLVRRRGQEARLRCSPMKGHSHVYWYRQLPEEGLKFMVYLQKENIIDESGMPKERFSAEFPKEGPSILRIQQVVRGDSAAYFCASSPQASGRSYNEQFFGPGTRLTVL.